A single sample is the source of the 12 T cell receptor beta chains below, sequenced in a study of blood T cells in healthy people across ages. A second PCR of 7 to 11 cycles used a sample-barcoded 5' primer and a J-beta primer mix. TCRdb reprocessed the 5' RACE reads with MiXCR, giving one entry per CDR3 protein. Of under 1,000,000 distinct CDR3 sequences detected, about 36% appear once; the ten largest clones hold 10% to 15%. What was sequenced was blood. These receptors all come from a man aged 18 to 29 in good health.

This clonotype was seen repeatedly, ten times or more. The rearrangement uses TRBV6-6 and TRBJ1-4; D call uncertain. V lost 6 bases, J lost 8 bases, and 10 bases lay in between. The CDR3 has 12 residues. In germline, CDR1 is MNHNY, CDR2 SVGAGI (reference sequence). CDR3 in DNA: TGTGCCAGCAGGGACCGAGGAGAAAAACTGTTTTTT. Translating it yields CASRDRGEKLFF.

This clonotype was recorded a few times. The CDR3 sequence: CASSIGQETQYF. CDR3 in DNA: TGCGCCAGCAGCATCGGGCAAGAGACCCAGTACTTC. The V call is TRBV5-1, the J call TRBJ2-5, with D unclear. The CDR3 totals 12 residues. Germline V gives CDR1 SGHRS, CDR2 YFSETQ. Between the trimmed V and J ends, which lost 4 bases and 2 bases, there was a span of 6 bases.

The chain has TRBV6-5 and TRBJ1-6; D may be TRBD1 (6 bases). V gave up 2 bases and J gave up 5 bases, with 10 bases separating them. The CDR3 loop spans 15 amino acids. In germline, CDR1 is MNHEY, CDR2 SVGAGI. The CDR3 DNA reads as TGTGCCAGCAGTTACGAGGGGGTTGATAATTCACCCCTCCACTTT. Translating gives CASSYEGVDNSPLHF.

This chain connects TRBV15 to TRBJ1-2, with D perhaps matching TRBD1 (5 bases). V lost 0 bases, J lost 5 bases, and 13 bases lay in between. CDR3 length: 15 amino acids. Germline-derived CDR1 and CDR2 are LNHNV and YYDKDF (reference sequence). The CDR3 loop is CATSREQVAGYGYTF. CDR3 sequence (DNA): TGTGCCACCAGCAGAGAGCAAGTTGCAGGGTATGGCTACACCTTC. Together with reference TRBV15 and TRBJ1-2, the CDR3 gives the full variable domain: DAMVIQNPRYQVTQFGKPVTLSCSQTLNHNVMYWYQQKSSQAPKLLFHYYDKDFNNEADTPDNFQSRRPNTSFCFLDIRSPGLGDTAMYLCATSREQVAGYGYTFGSGTRLTVV.

The chain carries TRBV12-3 or TRBV12-4 and TRBJ2-7; 8 positions match TRBD2. V lost 5 bases to trimming and J lost 7 bases; unmatched junction nucleotides: 13. This CDR3 spans 15 amino acids. The CDR3 bases are TGTGCCAGCAGTCCTCTACGGGGGGGCCTCAATGAGCAGTACTTC. Its protein product is CASSPLRGGLNEQYF.

The chain is built from TRBV12-3 or TRBV12-4 and TRBJ2-4; D may correspond to TRBD1 or TRBD2 (6 bases each). The V and J ends lost 1 base and 0 bases respectively, with 10 bases between them. This CDR3 is 16 amino acids long. In DNA, the CDR3 is TGTGCCAGCAGTTTAGAGGGGGAGGTAGCCAAAAACATTCAGTACTTC. Translation gives CASSLEGEVAKNIQYF.

This clonotype was counted only a few times. The CDR3, as DNA: TGTGCCAGCAGTTTACCGGTTCCTCTAGCGGGGGGCTACAATGAGCAGTACTTC. As protein: CASSLPVPLAGGYNEQYF. V and J are TRBV27 and TRBJ2-7, with 11 bases lining up with TRBD2. V shed 2 bases, J shed 7 bases, and the junction held 16 bases outside the gene matches. The CDR3 sequence is 18 residues long. From germline, CDR1 is MNHEY and CDR2 SMNVEV (reference sequence).

The chain is built from TRBV20-1 and TRBJ1-1, with D possibly being TRBD1 (6 bases). The CDR3 is 13 residues long. Germline CDR1 is DFQATT and CDR2 is SNEGSKA (reference sequence). V lost 6 bases, J lost 3 bases, and 14 bases lay in between. The CDR3 loop is CSARRGGDTEAFF. Here the CDR3 DNA reads TGCAGTGCGCGCAGGGGAGGGGACACTGAAGCTTTCTTT.

Ten or more counts support this clonotype. DNA for the CDR3: TGCGCCAGCAGCCAAGCCGGCTCGCGCACAGATACGCAGTATTTT. Amino acids: CASSQAGSRTDTQYF. The chain employs TRBV4-3 and TRBJ2-3; D is unresolved. Trimming took 1 base from V and 1 from J, leaving 9 bases between them. Germline V lookup: CDR1 LGHNA, CDR2 YSLEER. The CDR3 totals 15 residues.

This clonotype was seen a few times. J is TRBJ2-7 and V is TRBV28; D unclear. CDR1 MDHEN and CDR2 SYDVKM come from the germline V gene. With 3 bases removed from V and 3 bases from J, the gap between germline ends came to 12 bases. The CDR3 has 14 residues. The CDR3 DNA follows: TGTGCCAGCAGTTTGGCAAGTAAGGTCTACGAGCAGTACTTC. Protein product: CASSLASKVYEQYF.

The chain has TRBV7-2 and TRBJ1-3; D is undetermined. Per germline, CDR1 SGHTA and CDR2 FQGNSA. V shed 2 bases and J shed 2 bases, with 7 bases lying between them. This CDR3 is built from 14 residues. The CDR3 coding sequence is TGTGCCAGCAGCTTACGCAGTACTGGAAACACCATATATTTT. Its protein product is CASSLRSTGNTIYF.

At least ten counts were recorded for this clonotype. The gene calls are TRBV29-1 and TRBJ2-3; D not certain. The CDR3 covers 13 residues. Trimming stripped 4 bases from V and 2 bases from J, with 10 bases between. Germline CDR1 SQVTM, CDR2 ANQGSEA. CDR3 nucleotide sequence: TGCAGCGTTGTTGAGCTCAACACAGATACGCAGTATTTT. Amino acid sequence: CSVVELNTDTQYF.